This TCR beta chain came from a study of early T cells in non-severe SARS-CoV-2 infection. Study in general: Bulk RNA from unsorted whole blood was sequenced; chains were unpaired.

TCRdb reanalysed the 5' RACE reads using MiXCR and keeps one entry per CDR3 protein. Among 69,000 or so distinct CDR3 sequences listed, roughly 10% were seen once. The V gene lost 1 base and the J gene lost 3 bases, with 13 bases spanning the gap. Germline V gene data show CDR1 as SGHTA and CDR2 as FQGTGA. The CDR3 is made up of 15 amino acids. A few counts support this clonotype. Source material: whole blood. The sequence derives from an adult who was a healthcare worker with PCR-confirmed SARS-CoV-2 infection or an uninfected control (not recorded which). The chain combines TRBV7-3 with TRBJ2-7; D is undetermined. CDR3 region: CASSLNVGSVYEQYF. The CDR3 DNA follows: TGTGCCAGCAGCTTAAACGTGGGCAGCGTCTACGAGCAGTACTTC.